The entry below describes one TCR beta chain. These data belong to a study of blood T cell repertoires in COVID-19. Study background: The samples span acute and convalescent COVID-19 from the United States, Italy and Spain. From T cells, B-cell-depleted T cells, or PBMCs came the material, which was cDNA or gDNA.

Data came from immunoSEQ multiplex PCR; TCRdb stores just in-frame clones and leaves some out. Of about 200,000 clones in the sample, around 82% were seen once. Sequences were obtained from PBMCs or T cells enriched from blood (not recorded which). The receptor was derived from a man aged 35-49 years who had recovered from COVID-19.

The CDR3 is CASSYRGRTQPQHF. CDR3 coding DNA: TGTGCCAGCAGCTACAGGGGGCGAACCCAGCCCCAGCATTTT. The V call is TRBV7-2, the J call TRBJ1-5, with TRBD1 matching over 9 bases. CDR1 is SGHTA and CDR2 is FQGNSA in the germline V gene. Unmatched junction bases numbered 5, after V lost 4 bases and J lost 7 bases. This CDR3 spans 14 amino acids.